These 24 T cell receptor beta chains originate from one sample sequenced in a study of cytomegalovirus exposure and HLA in healthy donors. The PCR had 60 Vbeta and 13 Jbeta primers. The method was immunoSEQ multiplex PCR; TCRdb's version includes in-frame clones alone and lacks a portion of them. The profile shows roughly 70,000 clones, roughly 81% of them singletons. Sequencing was performed on PBMCs. The receptors shown here come from a human donor in good health.

This chain connects TRBV5-1 to TRBJ2-1; D might be TRBD1 (6 bases). The CDR3 consists of 17 residues. With 0 bases removed from V and 2 bases from J, the gap between germline ends came to 15 bases. The germline CDR1 and CDR2 sequences are SGHRS and YFSETQ. This chain's CDR3 is CASSLGIWQGTYNEQFF. The CDR3, as DNA: TGCGCCAGCAGCTTGGGGATATGGCAGGGGACCTACAATGAGCAGTTCTTC.

The chain carries TRBV9 and TRBJ1-2; D is possibly TRBD1 (6 bases). Looked up from germline, CDR1 is SGDLS and CDR2 is YYNGEE. The CDR3 runs 17 residues. Trimming pared 3 bases from V and 5 bases from J, leaving 23 bases between. The CDR3 nucleotides read TGTGCCAGCAGCGGGACCGGGACACCGAATTCCAGATATGGCTACACCTTC. This encodes CASSGTGTPNSRYGYTF.

The chain uses TRBV7-9 and TRBJ1-1, with D maybe TRBD1 (6 bases). Germline-derived CDR1 and CDR2 are SEHNR and FQNEAQ (reference sequence). Trimming took 3 bases from V and 11 from J, leaving 13 bases between them. This CDR3 region has 12 residues. The CDR3, as DNA: TGTGCCAGCAGCTTTCACAGGGAAGAGGCTTTCTTT. Translating it yields CASSFHREEAFF.

The rearrangement links TRBV7-9 to TRBJ1-3; D is uncertain. The CDR3 is 14 residues long. Trimming took 5 bases from V and 3 from J, leaving 11 bases between them. Per germline, CDR1 SEHNR and CDR2 FQNEAQ (reference sequence). Here the CDR3 reads CASSHKGDGNTIYF. The CDR3 coding sequence is TGTGCCAGCAGCCATAAGGGAGATGGAAACACCATATATTTT.

The chain couples TRBV9 to TRBJ2-3; possible D gene TRBD2, 6 bases. The V end lost 1 base, the J end lost 1 base, and 13 bases lay between the germline ends. Germline V gene sequence: CDR1 SGDLS, CDR2 YYNGEE. The CDR3 spans 16 residues. The CDR3 DNA sequence: TGTGCCAGCAGCGTAAGGTGGGAGGCCCGCACAGATACGCAGTATTTT. It translates to CASSVRWEARTDTQYF.

The chain links TRBV30 to TRBJ1-2; 8 nucleotides line up with TRBD1. Unmatched junction bases numbered 11, after V lost 5 bases and J lost 6 bases. From germline, CDR1 is GTSNPN and CDR2 SVGIG (reference sequence). This CDR3 has 14 residues. CDR3 DNA sequence: TGTGCCTGGGAGGCTTTACAGGGGGTGAATGGCTACACCTTC. This translates into CAWEALQGVNGYTF.

The chain links TRBV27 to TRBJ2-7; 8 nucleotides align to TRBD2. V lost 11 bases and J lost 4; bases outside the gene matches: 7. The CDR3 runs 12 residues. Germline-derived CDR1 and CDR2 are MNHEY and SMNVEV (reference sequence). The CDR3 nucleotides are TGTGCCTCCTCCGGGGGGGAATACGAGCAGTACTTC. As protein: CASSGGEYEQYF.

This chain uses TRBV27 with TRBJ2-5; 8 nucleotides match TRBD2. Germline V lookup: CDR1 MNHEY, CDR2 SMNVEV (reference sequence). The length of the CDR3 is 13 residues. The V gene end was trimmed by 7 bases and the J gene end by 4 bases; junction bases not matched to a gene: 5. In DNA, the CDR3 is TGTGCCAGCACCCCCCTAGCGGGAGAGACCCAGTACTTC. Translating gives CASTPLAGETQYF.

This chain joins TRBV6-5 and TRBJ2-5; D remains ambiguous. V lost 6 bases and J lost 4, with 6 bases in between. CDR3 size: 11 residues. Germline V lookup: CDR1 MNHEY, CDR2 SVGAGI. CDR3 in DNA: TGTGCCAGCAGGAAGCTAGAGACCCAGTACTTC. This gives the protein CASRKLETQYF.

The chain combines TRBV7-9 with TRBJ1-1; the D gene is possibly TRBD1 (5 bases). V shed 5 bases and J shed 1 base, with 17 bases lying between them. Germline assignment: CDR1 SEHNR and CDR2 FQNEAQ (reference sequence). The CDR3 is 16 residues long. CDR3 DNA sequence: TGTGCCAGCAGCCCTAGGACGGGGGACCCGAACACTGAAGCTTTCTTT. Protein sequence: CASSPRTGDPNTEAFF.

V is TRBV6-5 and J is TRBJ2-5; D unclear. TRBJ2-7 explains the end of the DNA better; the J call may be wrong. CDR3 size: 13 residues. In germline, CDR1 is MNHEY, CDR2 SVGAGI. The CDR3 DNA reads TGTGCCAGCAGTAGACACCCGACCTACGAGCAGTACTTC. It translates to CASSRHPTYEQYF.

The chain uses TRBV5-4 and TRBJ2-3; D possibly corresponds to TRBD2 (5 bases). Trimming stripped 4 bases from V and 7 bases from J, with 13 bases between. The CDR3 is 13 residues long. CDR1 and CDR2 from the germline V gene are SGHNT and YYREEE (reference sequence). The CDR3 region is CASSLTGLNTQYF. CDR3 DNA: TGTGCCAGCAGCCTGACTGGACTCAATACGCAGTATTTT.

The table lists this clone with a few counts. This rearrangement joins TRBV7-2 to TRBJ1-1; a possible D gene is TRBD1 (6 bases). The CDR3 extends over 13 amino acids. Germline V CDR1 and CDR2: SGHTA, FQGNSA. Deletions cut 3 bases from V and 5 bases from J, with 10 bases between. Written as DNA, the CDR3 is TGTGCCAGCAGCTTCACCCAGGGGACTGAAGCTTTCTTT. Protein: CASSFTQGTEAFF.

The chain carries TRBV30 and TRBJ1-2; TRBD1 might be the D (6 bases). CDR1 is GTSNPN, CDR2 SVGIG, per germline (reference sequence). Trimming stripped 3 bases from V and 5 bases from J, with 16 bases between. The CDR3 extends over 14 amino acids. DNA for the CDR3: TGTGCCTGGAGAAAAAAAGGGGGAGTTTATGGCTACACCTTC. Its protein is CAWRKKGGVYGYTF.

The chain couples TRBV5-1 to TRBJ1-3; 8 bases are a match to TRBD1. Germline trimming cut 4 bases from V and 0 bases from J; bases unmatched to any gene: 6. The CDR3 extends over 16 amino acids. Germline-derived CDR1 and CDR2 are SGHRS and YFSETQ. Here the CDR3 DNA reads TGCGCCAGCAGCCCGGGACAGGCAGTCTCTGGAAACACCATATATTTT. Translating gives CASSPGQAVSGNTIYF.

The CDR3 region has the DNA TGTGCCAGCAGCTTTGTTCCCCAGGGCACAGATACGCAGTATTTT. Its translation: CASSFVPQGTDTQYF. V is TRBV5-6 and J is TRBJ2-3; no firm D call. V lost 2 bases, J lost 1 base, and 11 bases lay in between. Germline loops: CDR1 SGHDT, CDR2 YYEEEE. There are 15 residues in the CDR3.

In its sample, this clone was seen once. This chain links TRBV5-1 with TRBJ2-5; D possibly corresponds to TRBD1 (6 bases). The CDR3 loop spans 15 amino acids. Looked up from germline, CDR1 is SGHRS and CDR2 is YFSETQ. The germline V and J ends were trimmed by 3 bases and 2 bases, with 14 bases remaining between them. The DNA for the CDR3 is TGCGCCAGCAGCTCACACAGGGTAGGGCAAGAGACCCAGTACTTC. Protein product: CASSSHRVGQETQYF.

The rearrangement links TRBV27 to TRBJ2-6; perhaps TRBD1 as D (6 bases). The V and J ends lost 2 bases and 0 bases respectively, with 11 bases between them. This CDR3 spans 17 amino acids. The germline gives CDR1 MNHEY, CDR2 SMNVEV (reference sequence). The CDR3 DNA reads as TGTGCCAGCAGTTTAGAACAGGGCAGCTCTGGGGCCAACGTCCTGACTTTC. Translated: CASSLEQGSSGANVLTF.

There are a few counts of this clone. The chain couples TRBV6-1 to TRBJ2-7; TRBD1 aligns across 8 bases. V shed 1 base and J 2 bases; nucleotides not matched to a gene: 4. CDR1 and CDR2 (germline): MNHNS, SASEGT. This CDR3 is 15 amino acids long. CDR3 bases: TGTGCCAGCAGTGAAGAGGCAGGGGGCCCCTACGAGCAGTACTTC. It is translated as CASSEEAGGPYEQYF.

In DNA, the CDR3 is TGTGCCAGTAGTATAGTGGGGGGGCCCCAGCATTTT. This sequence encodes CASSIVGGPQHF. This rearrangement joins TRBV19 to TRBJ1-5, with TRBD1 as a possible D gene (5 bases). This CDR3 region has 12 residues. Germline V gene sequence: CDR1 LNHDA, CDR2 SQIVND (reference sequence). V was cut by 1 base and J by 9 bases, with 7 bases left in between.

The gene calls are TRBV6-1 and TRBJ1-4, with D possibly matching TRBD1 (6 bases). Per the germline V gene, CDR1 is MNHNS and CDR2 is SASEGT. V gave up 7 bases and J gave up 10 bases, with 16 bases separating them. The CDR3 is 13 residues long. Here the CDR3 DNA reads TGTGCCAGCATAGGACAGTCTCTTGGAAAACTGTTTTTT. Translation gives CASIGQSLGKLFF.

The chain couples TRBV5-4 to TRBJ1-1; tentatively, D is TRBD1 (5 bases). V was cut by 4 bases and J by 5 bases, with 18 bases left in between. The V gene's germline CDR1 is SGHNT and CDR2 YYREEE (reference sequence). This CDR3 is built from 15 residues. The CDR3: CASSPTGDSLTEAFF. DNA for the CDR3: TGTGCCAGCAGCCCCACGGGAGACAGTTTAACTGAAGCTTTCTTT.

V and J are TRBV30 and TRBJ2-1, with 12 nucleotides matching TRBD2. In germline, CDR1 is GTSNPN, CDR2 SVGIG (reference sequence). V shed 6 bases, J shed 2 bases, and the junction held 2 bases outside the gene matches. The CDR3 has 14 amino acids. Here the CDR3 DNA reads TGTGCCTGCTCTAGCGGGAGGGCCTACAATGAGCAGTTCTTC. Protein sequence: CACSSGRAYNEQFF.

This chain uses TRBV27 with TRBJ2-1; 10 nucleotides line up with TRBD2. The CDR3 length is 15 residues. The ends lost 2 bases at V and 7 bases at J; junction bases unmatched: 5. Per germline, CDR1 MNHEY and CDR2 SMNVEV (reference sequence). In nucleotides, the CDR3 is TGTGCCAGCAGTTTAGTTTCTAGCGGGAGAAATGAGCAGTTCTTC. It is translated as CASSLVSSGRNEQFF.